The 15 T cell receptor beta chains listed next were all sequenced from one sample in a study of blood T cells in healthy people across ages. Primers used in a second PCR of roughly 7 to 12 cycles were a sample-barcoded 5' primer and a J-beta primer mix. TCRdb analysed the 5' RACE reads with MiXCR anew, one entry per CDR3 protein. The sample shows some 1.6 million distinct CDR3 sequences, about 35% of them seen only once. The sample comprised blood. Receptor source: a woman aged 25 to 45 in good health.

The chain uses TRBV7-3 and TRBJ2-2; the match to TRBD2 covers 10 bases. This CDR3 is built from 19 residues. Unmatched junction bases numbered 17, after V lost 5 bases and J lost 5 bases. Germline-derived CDR1 and CDR2 are SGHTA and FQGTGA. The CDR3 DNA follows: TGTGCCAGCAGCCCCCGAGGCCCGCTAGCGGGAGATTATACCGGGGAGCTGTTTTTT. Translation: CASSPRGPLAGDYTGELFF.

This sequence joins TRBV7-9 and TRBJ1-2; D might be TRBD1 (5 bases). The CDR3 consists of 14 residues. The germline CDR1 and CDR2 sequences are SEHNR and FQNEAQ (reference sequence). Trimming pared 6 bases from V and 4 bases from J, leaving 15 bases between. This CDR3 reads CASSFAPGGYGYTF. CDR3 nucleotide sequence: TGTGCCAGCAGTTTTGCCCCGGGGGGCTATGGCTACACCTTC.

Only a few counts were recorded for this clonotype. This CDR3 reads CASSLHIADTQYF. Here the CDR3 DNA reads TGTGCCAGCAGCCTACACATAGCGGATACGCAGTATTTT. This chain connects TRBV7-3 to TRBJ2-3; the D gene is possibly TRBD2 (5 bases). The CDR3 covers 13 residues. The V gene lost 5 bases and the J gene lost 6 bases, with 12 bases spanning the gap. CDR1 and CDR2 from the germline V gene are SGHTA and FQGTGA.

This clonotype showed up just a few times. The rearrangement links TRBV27 to TRBJ1-5, with TRBD1 as a possible D gene (6 bases). This CDR3 has 14 amino acids. The V and J ends lost 6 bases and 4 bases respectively, with 13 bases between them. CDR1 and CDR2 from the germline V gene are MNHEY and SMNVEV (reference sequence). CDR3 sequence reads: CASSIQGRNQPQHF. In nucleotides, the CDR3 is TGTGCCAGCAGCATACAGGGTAGGAATCAGCCCCAGCATTTT.

V and J are TRBV18 and TRBJ2-1, with 8 bases identical to TRBD2. The ends lost 0 bases at V and 8 bases at J; junction bases unmatched: 12. The CDR3 is 17 residues long. The germline CDR1 and CDR2 sequences are KGHSH and LQKENI. The CDR3: CASSPPLRGARWDEQFF. The CDR3 DNA reads as TGTGCCAGCTCACCACCATTGCGGGGGGCCCGGTGGGATGAGCAGTTCTTC. Filled out from reference TRBV18 and TRBJ2-1, the complete variable domain reads NAGVMQNPRHLVRRRGQEARLRCSPMKGHSHVYWYRQLPEEGLKFMVYLQKENIIDESGMPKERFSAEFPKEGPSILRIQQVVRGDSAAYFCASSPPLRGARWDEQFFGPGTRLTVL.

This clonotype was counted a few times. The chain combines TRBV20-1 with TRBJ2-1, with D possibly being TRBD2 (6 bases). The CDR3 is made up of 14 amino acids. V lost 1 base and J 4 bases, leaving 11 bases between the germline ends. Looked up from germline, CDR1 is DFQATT and CDR2 is SNEGSKA (reference sequence). The CDR3 sequence is CSARGNGGYNEQFF. CDR3 in DNA: TGCAGTGCTAGAGGGAACGGGGGTTACAATGAGCAGTTCTTC.

Many counts were recorded for this clonotype. The chain carries TRBV7-9 and TRBJ2-7; TRBD1 is a possible D gene (5 bases). The V and J ends lost 4 bases and 3 bases respectively, with 10 bases between them. Germline loops: CDR1 SEHNR, CDR2 FQNEAQ (reference sequence). The CDR3 spans 13 residues. CDR3 protein: CASSSTVRYEQYF. CDR3 in DNA: TGTGCCAGCAGCTCGACAGTACGCTACGAGCAGTACTTC.

A word on this clonotype: One junction end disagrees with the germline gene, perhaps due to a read error. The genes are TRBV9 and TRBJ2-2; tentatively, D is TRBD1 (7 bases). The CDR3 consists of 15 residues. Germline assignment: CDR1 SGDLS and CDR2 YYNGEE. The DNA for the CDR3 is TGTGCCAGCAGGACAGGGACCTCGAACACCGGGGGGCTGTTTTTT. Protein product: CASRTGTSNTGGLFF.

Notes on this clonotype: Given a much more abundant clone one base away, this may be a read error. The CDR3 does not end in the conserved phenylalanine or tryptophan, so this is likely a read error. The chain combines TRBV29-1 with TRBJ2-5; possibly TRBD2 for D (6 bases). V lost 2 bases, J lost 0 bases, and 13 bases lay in between. The CDR3 spans 15 residues. Germline V CDR1 and CDR2: SQVTM, ANQGSEA. The CDR3 here is CSVEIAARNQETQYC. As DNA, the CDR3 is TGCAGCGTTGAAATAGCGGCACGTAACCAAGAGACCCAGTACTGC.

The chain links TRBV20-1 to TRBJ1-5, with a possible D match to TRBD1 (6 bases). This CDR3 is built from 15 residues. Between the trimmed V and J ends, which lost 1 base and 3 bases, there was a span of 13 bases. Germline CDR1 and CDR2: DFQATT and SNEGSKA (reference sequence). The CDR3 sequence: CSARGAGTTNQPQHF. For the CDR3, the DNA is TGCAGTGCTAGAGGAGCCGGGACAACCAATCAGCCCCAGCATTTT.

The V gene is TRBV20-1, the J gene TRBJ1-2, with a tentative D call TRBD1 (5 bases). Trimming stripped 0 bases from V and 4 bases from J, with 9 bases between. Germline CDR1 reads DFQATT; CDR2 reads SNEGSKA (reference sequence). The CDR3 covers 13 residues. CDR3 loop: CSAREGGTYGYTF. In DNA, the CDR3 is TGCAGTGCTAGAGAGGGGGGGACCTATGGCTACACCTTC.

The gene calls are TRBV2 and TRBJ2-2; D is undetermined. Trimming pared 7 bases from V and 7 bases from J, leaving 10 bases between. Germline loops: CDR1 SNHLY, CDR2 FYNNEI. The CDR3 covers 12 residues. The CDR3, as DNA: TGTGCCAGCAATCGCGGTTACGGGGAGCTGTTTTTT. This encodes CASNRGYGELFF.

CDR3 protein: CASSARTGVEQYF. CDR3 sequence (DNA): TGTGCCAGCAGTGCCCGGACAGGGGTCGAGCAGTACTTC. The rearrangement uses TRBV2 and TRBJ2-7; 9 bases agree with TRBD1. Losses at the gene ends were 4 bases for V and 6 bases for J; bases not matched to a gene: 4. The CDR3 is 13 amino acids. Germline CDR1 and CDR2: SNHLY and FYNNEI.

This rearrangement joins TRBV30 to TRBJ1-2; D is ambiguous. Germline assignment: CDR1 GTSNPN and CDR2 SVGIG (reference sequence). The CDR3 is 14 residues long. Trimming removed 6 bases at V and 7 bases at J, with 21 bases between. Here the CDR3 reads CACTFFSWGSGYTF. CDR3 nucleotides: TGTGCCTGCACATTTTTCTCTTGGGGTAGTGGCTACACCTTC.

The chain joins TRBV11-2 to TRBJ2-5; TRBD1 might be the D (5 bases). Germline V gives CDR1 SGHAT, CDR2 FQNNGV. CDR3 length: 16 residues. V was clipped by 1 base and J by 5 bases, with 17 bases between them. DNA for the CDR3: TGTGCCAGCAGCTTAGGCAGGGTGTTAGATAAGGAGACCCAGTACTTC. Residues: CASSLGRVLDKETQYF.